The 27 T cell receptor beta chains below all came from one sample that was sequenced in a study of blood T cell repertoires in COVID-19. Clones were read by immunoSEQ multiplex PCR, and TCRdb kept only the in-frame ones, dropping some. In the table there are approximately 200,000 clones, 80% to 90% of which are singletons. Sequenced material: peripheral blood. All receptors come from a woman in her 50s with acute or convalescent COVID-19.

The chain links TRBV6-5 to TRBJ1-1; 9 bases are shared with TRBD1. Per germline, CDR1 MNHEY and CDR2 SVGAGI. CDR3 length equals 16 residues. Trimming removed 2 bases from V and 2 bases from J; junction bases left unmatched: 6. DNA for the CDR3: TGTGCCAGCAGTTACCCCCCGGGACAGGGTAACACTGAAGCTTTCTTT. It translates to CASSYPPGQGNTEAFF.

The chain uses TRBV30 and TRBJ1-5, with D perhaps matching TRBD1 (5 bases). V lost 7 bases to trimming and J lost 5 bases, with 21 bases between them. Germline V gene data show CDR1 as GTSNPN and CDR2 as SVGIG (reference sequence). This CDR3 spans 15 amino acids. The CDR3 sequence is CAFYRNKNLDQPQHF. CDR3 in DNA: TGTGCCTTTTACAGGAATAAAAACCTTGATCAGCCCCAGCATTTT.

The chain carries TRBV24-1 and TRBJ1-1; TRBD1 agrees at 8 bases. Germline V gene sequence: CDR1 KGHDR, CDR2 SFDVKD. This CDR3 has 13 amino acids. The V segment lost 4 bases and the J segment 8 bases; nucleotides outside the gene matches: 5. The CDR3, as DNA: TGTGCCACCAGTGACCCCGGACAGGGAGAAGCTTTCTTT. Translated, it gives CATSDPGQGEAFF.

The chain links TRBV24-1 to TRBJ2-3; 7 bases agree with TRBD1. This CDR3 spans 15 amino acids. CDR1 and CDR2 from the germline V gene are KGHDR and SFDVKD. J gave up 4 bases and V 4 bases, and 7 bases lay outside the gene matches. CDR3 amino acids: CATSDIGQAADTQYF. In nucleotides, the CDR3 is TGTGCCACCAGTGACATTGGACAGGCCGCAGATACGCAGTATTTT.

The chain is built from TRBV18 and TRBJ2-3; a possible D gene is TRBD1 (5 bases). In germline, CDR1 is KGHSH, CDR2 LQKENI. V was shortened by 3 bases and J by 2 bases, with 6 bases between the two germline ends. The CDR3 has 13 residues. This CDR3 is CASSPRDTDTQYF. The CDR3 coding sequence is TGTGCCAGCTCACCCAGGGACACAGATACGCAGTATTTT.

The chain couples TRBV21-1 to TRBJ2-2; the table's D gene call, TRBD1, was not cross checked with the DNA. TRBV21-1 is designated a pseudogene. The CDR3 totals 16 residues. For the CDR3, the DNA is TGTGCCAGCAACGTGACCGGGACAGTTAACACCGGGGAGCTGTTTTTT. This gives the protein CASNVTGTVNTGELFF.

V is TRBV12-3 or TRBV12-4 and J is TRBJ2-1; weak D call: TRBD2 (6 bases). Trimming cost V 4 bases and J 7 bases, with 8 bases left between them. This CDR3 has 12 residues. CDR3 DNA sequence: TGTGCCAGCAGTTACGGGGGAAATGAGCAGTTCTTC. Its translation: CASSYGGNEQFF.

CDR3 in DNA: TGTGCCAGCAGCTTAGGACAGACCATGAACACTGAAGCTTTCTTT. It translates to CASSLGQTMNTEAFF. The gene calls are TRBV11-3 and TRBJ1-1, with a weak D call TRBD1 (5 bases). Trimming removed 1 base at V and 0 bases at J, with 9 bases between. The CDR3 covers 15 residues. CDR1 SGHNT and CDR2 YENEEA come from the germline V gene.

The rearrangement uses TRBV6-5 and TRBJ1-4; possibly TRBD1 for D (6 bases). Germline CDR1 is MNHEY and CDR2 is SVGAGI. The V end lost 2 bases, the J end lost 5 bases, and 9 bases lay between the germline ends. The CDR3 has 14 amino acids. CDR3 sequence: CASSYNRVNEKLFF. CDR3 DNA: TGTGCCAGCAGTTACAACAGGGTGAATGAAAAACTGTTTTTT.

This clone was picked up one time. The V gene is TRBV5-6, the J gene TRBJ1-4, with a weak D call TRBD1 (6 bases). The V end was cut by 0 bases, the J end by 5 bases, with 14 bases between. Germline V lookup: CDR1 SGHDT, CDR2 YYEEEE. The CDR3 sequence is 16 residues long. As DNA, the CDR3 is TGTGCCAGCAGCTTGGCTGGGGGCAGCCAGAATGAAAAACTGTTTTTT. Its protein product is CASSLAGGSQNEKLFF. Based on the CDR3 plus reference TRBV5-6 and TRBJ1-4, the full variable domain is DAGVTQSPTHLIKTRGQQVTLRCSPKSGHDTVSWYQQALGQGPQFIFQYYEEEERQRGNFPDRFSGHQFPNYSSELNVNALLLGDSALYLCASSLAGGSQNEKLFFGSGTQLSVL.

The rearrangement uses TRBV11-2 and TRBJ1-2; TRBD1 aligns across 7 bases. Germline V gene sequence: CDR1 SGHAT, CDR2 FQNNGV. Unmatched junction bases numbered 6, after V lost 4 bases and J lost 7 bases. The CDR3 is 13 amino acids. The CDR3 coding sequence is TGTGCCAGCAGCTCAACGACAGGGTTTGGCTACACCTTC. This sequence encodes CASSSTTGFGYTF.

CDR3 DNA: TGTGCCAGCAGTTACGGGGCAGTCCTGAACACTGAAGCTTTCTTT. Encoded protein: CASSYGAVLNTEAFF. The chain couples TRBV6-5 to TRBJ1-1; a possible D gene is TRBD1 (5 bases). The CDR3 totals 15 residues. From germline, CDR1 is MNHEY and CDR2 SVGAGI. V lost 2 bases and J 0 bases, leaving 10 bases between the germline ends.

The J gene is TRBJ2-3, the V gene TRBV27, with 11 bases aligning to TRBD2. This CDR3 has 16 amino acids. J gave up 4 bases and V 5 bases, and 8 bases lay outside the gene matches. The germline gives CDR1 MNHEY, CDR2 SMNVEV (reference sequence). The CDR3 coding sequence is TGTGCCAGCAGTATTAGCGGGAGGGGAGTCGCAGATACGCAGTATTTT. This codes for CASSISGRGVADTQYF.

This chain links TRBV5-1 with TRBJ2-2, with D possibly being TRBD2 (5 bases). V lost 0 bases and J 13 bases, leaving 22 bases between the germline ends. Germline CDR1 reads SGHRS; CDR2 reads YFSETQ. The CDR3 is 16 residues long. CDR3 amino acids: CASSLAEIDDGGGLFF. CDR3 in DNA: TGCGCCAGCAGCTTGGCGGAGATCGACGACGGCGGAGGGCTGTTTTTT.

The rearrangement links TRBV7-2 to TRBJ1-1; D may be TRBD1 (5 bases). The CDR3 consists of 15 residues. V was trimmed by 3 bases and J by 3 bases, leaving 14 bases between them. The germline V gene encodes CDR1 SGHTA and CDR2 FQGNSA. The chain's CDR3 is CASSFSEGGDTEAFF. In DNA form, the CDR3 reads TGTGCCAGCAGCTTCTCAGAGGGAGGGGACACTGAAGCTTTCTTT. The whole variable domain, remainder taken from reference TRBV7-2 and TRBJ1-1, is GAGVSQSPSNKVTEKGKDVELRCDPISGHTALYWYRQSLGQGLEFLIYFQGNSAPDKSGLPSDRFSAERTGGSVSTLTIQRTQQEDSAVYLCASSFSEGGDTEAFFGQGTRLTVV.

The V call is TRBV18, the J call TRBJ2-2, with 7 bases lining up with TRBD1. Germline CDR1 reads KGHSH; CDR2 reads LQKENI. The CDR3 consists of 15 residues. V lost 1 base and J lost 6; bases outside the gene matches: 5. The CDR3 DNA is TGTGCCAGCTCACCACTAGACGGACAGGCCGGGGAGCTGTTTTTT. This encodes CASSPLDGQAGELFF.

This clone occurred a few times. The chain couples TRBV30 to TRBJ1-4; TRBD1 matches at 7 bases. The CDR3 is made up of 12 amino acids. Per germline, CDR1 GTSNPN and CDR2 SVGIG (reference sequence). V was clipped by 5 bases and J by 7 bases; unmatched bases: 4. The CDR3 loop reads CAWPRQGEKLFF. The CDR3 DNA reads TGTGCCTGGCCTAGACAGGGTGAAAAACTGTTTTTT.

In DNA, the CDR3 is TGTGCCAGCAGACGACAGGGGACTGGAGAAAAACTGTTTTTT. Residues: CASRRQGTGEKLFF. The rearrangement joins TRBV7-9 to TRBJ1-4; 8 nucleotides line up with TRBD1. This CDR3 is built from 14 residues. The V and J ends lost 6 bases and 8 bases, in that order; junction bases with no gene match: 8. The germline V gene has CDR1 SEHNR and CDR2 FQNEAQ (reference sequence).

This chain connects TRBV27 to TRBJ2-7, with D maybe TRBD2 (6 bases). The V end was cut by 2 bases, the J end by 2 bases, with 13 bases between. This CDR3 region has 15 residues. CDR1 is MNHEY, CDR2 SMNVEV, per germline (reference sequence). The CDR3 is CASSLGGAWAYEQYF. The CDR3 coding sequence is TGTGCCAGCAGTTTAGGAGGGGCCTGGGCCTACGAGCAGTACTTC.

The V and J genes are TRBV19 and TRBJ1-5; D is perhaps TRBD1 (5 bases). V lost 6 bases and J lost 8, with 14 bases in between. From germline, CDR1 is LNHDA and CDR2 SQIVND (reference sequence). The length of the CDR3 is 13 residues. The CDR3 sequence: CASRRGGGEPQHF. The CDR3 DNA is TGTGCCAGTAGGAGGGGTGGCGGGGAGCCCCAGCATTTT.

This clone is a singleton in its sample. Given a much more abundant clone one base away, this may be a read error. Other DNA sequences within the sample encode an identical CDR3. This chain links TRBV5-4 with TRBJ1-1, with D unresolved. The V and J ends lost 3 bases and 3 bases respectively, with 6 bases between them. Germline-derived CDR1 and CDR2 are SGHNT and YYREEE (reference sequence). The CDR3 has 12 amino acids. CDR3 in amino acids: CASSSPDTEAFF. In nucleotides, the CDR3 is TGTGCCAGCAGCTCCCCGGACACTGAAGCTTTCTTT.

The chain combines TRBV27 with TRBJ2-7; D might be TRBD2 (7 bases). Germline-derived CDR1 and CDR2 are MNHEY and SMNVEV (reference sequence). This CDR3 spans 16 amino acids. Deletions cut 5 bases from V and 2 bases from J, with 19 bases between. The chain's CDR3 is CASSNTPWGGPYEQYF. The CDR3 coding sequence is TGTGCCAGCAGTAATACTCCTTGGGGGGGCCCCTACGAGCAGTACTTC.

The chain links TRBV6-5 to TRBJ1-6; 7 bases map to TRBD1. V lost 5 bases to trimming and J lost 7 bases; unmatched junction nucleotides: 5. The germline V gene has CDR1 MNHEY and CDR2 SVGAGI. The CDR3 extends over 14 amino acids. The CDR3 DNA reads as TGTGCCAGCAGTCGCACAGGGGTAAATTCACCCCTCCACTTT. Translating it yields CASSRTGVNSPLHF.

This chain joins TRBV4-2 and TRBJ2-1, with TRBD2 matching over 12 bases. V lost 1 base and J lost 7; bases outside the gene matches: 8. Germline CDR1 and CDR2: LGHNA and YNFKEQ. This CDR3 comprises 17 residues. This CDR3 is CASSQAPTSGSRNEQFF. The CDR3 DNA sequence: TGTGCCAGCAGCCAAGCCCCGACTAGCGGGAGCAGGAATGAGCAGTTCTTC.

The table lists this clone with a few counts. The rearrangement joins TRBV2 to TRBJ2-1; TRBD2 matches 8 bases. There are 15 residues in the CDR3. The trim removed 6 bases at V and 5 bases at J, leaving 9 bases unmatched. Germline assignment: CDR1 SNHLY and CDR2 FYNNEI. The CDR3 DNA reads as TGTGCCAGCAGACCCCTCGGGGGGGACCACAATGAGCAGTTCTTC. Translating it yields CASRPLGGDHNEQFF.

This clone was counted a few times. J is TRBJ1-1 and V is TRBV6-5; weak D call: TRBD1 (5 bases). CDR1 and CDR2 from the germline V gene are MNHEY and SVGAGI. The CDR3 is 12 amino acids. V was trimmed by 6 bases and J by 9 bases, leaving 14 bases between them. The CDR3 coding sequence is TGTGCCAGCAGACACCGGGGGGATAAAGCTTTCTTT. Translating it yields CASRHRGDKAFF.

This chain connects TRBV7-2 to TRBJ1-2; 10 bases agree with TRBD1. Trimming removed 1 base from V and 5 bases from J; junction bases left unmatched: 7. This CDR3 contains 16 residues. CDR1 is SGHTA and CDR2 is FQGNSA in the germline V gene. As DNA, the CDR3 is TGTGCCAGCAGCTTAGGGGGGACAGGGGCGATATATGGCTACACCTTC. Its protein product is CASSLGGTGAIYGYTF. Together with reference TRBV7-2 and TRBJ1-2, the CDR3 gives the full variable domain: GAGVSQSPSNKVTEKGKDVELRCDPISGHTALYWYRQSLGQGLEFLIYFQGNSAPDKSGLPSDRFSAERTGGSVSTLTIQRTQQEDSAVYLCASSLGGTGAIYGYTFGSGTRLTVV.